This TCR beta chain was profiled in a study of blood T cell repertoires in COVID-19 (dated by TCRdb to the early 2020s). Some background on the complete study: Samples covering the acute and convalescent phases of COVID-19 were provided by collaborators in the United States, Italy and Spain. The samples were drawn from two sources: the first 160 participants of the ongoing ImmuneRACE study, and some 1,300 subjects contributed by 6 global collaborators. Where available, HLA class I and class II types were obtained from metadata supplied by the sample provider rather than from assay-based typing. The prospective study material was composed of cDNA or gDNA derived from T cells, B-cell-depleted T cells, or PBMCs. The dataset comprised deeply sampled blood TCRbeta repertoires from subjects exposed to, actively infected with, or recovered from COVID-19. The repertoires were released in a freely available public database meant as a resource for research on the immune response to SARS-CoV-2. The sample metadata nearly always contained a de-identified subject ID, COVID-19 status, age in years and sex.

The immunoSEQ Assay, a bias-controlled multiplex PCR, was used to amplify TCRbeta CDR3 regions from genomic DNA. As for how the authors treated the data: The number of nucleated cells in each sample was estimated from the amplification of reference gene primers within the assay. To quantify the absolute abundance of each unique TCRbeta CDR3 rearrangement, sequence reads were collapsed and filtered. Productive Simpson clonality was computed per sample as the square root of Simpson's diversity index over productive rearrangements. Imported from immuneACCESS, the table was reduced by TCRdb to in-frame sequences with V and J called. These copies leave out some clones; in studies compared against another copy, an unresolved V gene accounts for under half, and the cause of the remainder is not known. That table gives V, J and clone size, and the DNA gave D and trimming. The sample table holds nearly 250,000 clones, of which roughly 79% were seen once. Jointly, the top ten make up 1.9% of the sample.

Comments on this clone: What antigen it recognizes has not been identified. Within one base of it there is no much larger clone, and no base qualities were kept.

Beyond this particular receptor, the publication reports: Clinical and demographic metadata were provided uncurated, with the amount varying by source and participant.

Collaborating institutions collected whole blood in K2EDTA tubes following their own protocols. For TCRbeta analysis, collaborators shipped samples in one of three forms: frozen whole blood, isolated PBMCs, or DNA extracted from either of those sample types. Reading the germline V gene gives CDR1 SNHLY and CDR2 FYNNEI. Trimmed from V: 5 bases; trimmed from J: 7 bases; junction bases lacking a gene match: 4. The CDR3, cysteine through phenylalanine, is 13 amino acids long. Just CDR3 DNA is preserved here, 39 bases in frame from base 1. The chain is made from TRBV2 and TRBJ2-1, and TRBD1 aligns with 8 junction nucleotides. The origin of this receptor is a woman of 80 years or more with acute or convalescent COVID-19. The sequenced sample was peripheral blood. At the DNA level, the sequence is TGTGCCAGCAGTCGGACAGGGAGGAATGAGCAGTTCTTC. Translated, it gives CASSRTGRNEQFF.